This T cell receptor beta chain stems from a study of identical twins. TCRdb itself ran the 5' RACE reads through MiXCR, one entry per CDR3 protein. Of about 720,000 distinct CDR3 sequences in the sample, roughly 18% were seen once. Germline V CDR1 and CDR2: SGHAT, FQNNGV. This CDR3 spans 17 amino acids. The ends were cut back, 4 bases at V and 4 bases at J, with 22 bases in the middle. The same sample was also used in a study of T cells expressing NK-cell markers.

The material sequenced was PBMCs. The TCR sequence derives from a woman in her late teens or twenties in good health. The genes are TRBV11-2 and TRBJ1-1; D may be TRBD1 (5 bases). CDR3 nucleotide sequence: TGTGCCAGCAGCTCGAGGGCCCCGAGACAGAGATCCACTGAAGCTTTCTTT. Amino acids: CASSSRAPRQRSTEAFF.